This TCR beta chain was profiled in a study of T-cell memory formation after mild COVID-19. General study results and limits: Certain responding clones were present in pre-infection memory, suggesting participation of cross-reactive memory.

This clonotype showed up many times. Its specificity is not known. TCRdb re-derived calls from the 5' RACE reads in MiXCR, one entry per CDR3 protein. The data hold 380,000 or so distinct CDR3 sequences, with around 15% observed a single time. The V gene lost 1 base and the J gene lost 5 bases, with 7 bases spanning the gap. The germline CDR1 and CDR2 sequences are LGHNA and YNFKEQ. This CDR3 has 13 amino acids. The rearrangement links TRBV4-2 to TRBJ2-3, with D unclear. The sequenced material came from PBMCs or a T cell subset sorted from them (not recorded which). This clonotype was obtained from a man aged 18 to 29 who had mild COVID-19 (a few samples of this study predate the infection). Cell type and time point are not known. The CDR3 spells CASSQVRGDTQYF. The DNA for the CDR3 is TGTGCCAGCAGCCAAGTTCGTGGAGATACGCAGTATTTT.